One sample yielded the 2 T cell receptor beta chains listed below, sequenced in a study of regulatory T cells in long-lasting Graves disease. Construction of the TCR beta libraries employed iRepertoire HTBI primers in conjunction with Arm-PCR of CDR3 regions. One entry per CDR3 protein, called by TCRdb with MiXCR from the multiplex PCR reads. The sample includes about 420,000 distinct CDR3 sequences, around 22% of them seen just once. Documented time point: persistent/refractory GD, antithyroid drugs over 5 years with positive TRAb. Following extraction of RNA from PBMCs, that RNA was used to make the TCR library. The specimen comprised peripheral blood mononuclear cells (PBMCs), sampled when the disease was refractory, from a patient treated with antithyroid drugs. The receptors were gathered from a female donor with Graves disease.

The gene calls are TRBV14 and TRBJ2-5; D call uncertain. This CDR3 is built from 13 residues. Germline V gives CDR1 SGHDN, CDR2 FVKESK. The V end lost 5 bases, the J end lost 5 bases, and 12 bases lay between the germline ends. In DNA, the CDR3 is TGTGCCAGCAGCAGGACCTTCGTGGAGACCCAGTACTTC. Its protein product is CASSRTFVETQYF.

In this sample, this clonotype turned up many times. The CDR3 DNA follows: TGTGCCAGCAGTTTAGGAGGGACGGGGAATCAGCCCCAGCATTTT. Translating it yields CASSLGGTGNQPQHF. This chain uses TRBV12-3 or TRBV12-4 with TRBJ1-5; possibly TRBD1 for D (5 bases). Between the trimmed V and J ends, which lost 1 base and 4 bases, there was a span of 11 bases. This CDR3 comprises 15 residues.